Listed below are T cell receptor beta chains from one sample, sequenced in a study of long-term antiretroviral therapy in people with HIV. The data were produced by immunoSEQ multiplex PCR, yet TCRdb's version contains in-frame clones alone and is incomplete. The repertoire has over 15,000 clones, 90% to 95% of them found once; the top ten carry over 8%. The sample in question was unsorted PBMCs, obtained 0.3 years after starting antiretroviral therapy. These TCRs come from a man in his fifties or sixties with HIV. The CDR3 runs from the conserved cysteine through the conserved F or W. The D gene is left open where the match is weak. Rows give clone size only sometimes, using once, few, many, or a class for an expanded clone.

cdr3_nt cdr3_aa clone_size j_call v_call d_call
TGTGCCAGCAGCTTAGTCGGGGGAGGCCTACAAGAGACCCAGTACTTC CASSLVGGGLQETQYF - TRBJ2-5 TRBV7-2 -
TGTGCCAGCAGCTTCGGGACTAGCGGTCCCGGGGCCCAGTACTTC CASSFGTSGPGAQYF - TRBJ2-5 TRBV11-2 TRBD2
TGTGCCAGCAGCCCCAGGGGGCTGTATGGCTACACCTTC CASSPRGLYGYTF - TRBJ1-2 TRBV6-1 TRBD1
TGTGCCTGGAGTAATTGGGTCTATGAGCAGTTCTTC CAWSNWVYEQFF - TRBJ2-1 TRBV30 -
TGTGCCAGCAGCTCGAGACTAGCGGGAGTTTCCACCGGGGAGCTGTTTTTT CASSSRLAGVSTGELFF - TRBJ2-2 TRBV7-3 TRBD2
TGCGCCGGCGGGGACACTAGCACAGATACGCAGTATTTT CAGGDTSTDTQYF - TRBJ2-3 TRBV10-2 -
TGTGCCTCGGGGGAATACACTGAAGCTTTCTTT CASGEYTEAFF once TRBJ1-1 TRBV30 -
TGCGCCAGCAGCCTTTTCGACGATCAGTGGGGCTACACCTTC CASSLFDDQWGYTF once TRBJ1-2 TRBV5-1 -
TGTGCCAGTAGTATAGTAGGAGAGGGACGGGACAGGAAAGCTTTCTTT CASSIVGEGRDRKAFF - TRBJ1-1 TRBV19 TRBD1
TGTGCCAGCAGCCGCGGGAGGGCCCCCGGCAATGAGCAGTTCTTC CASSRGRAPGNEQFF - TRBJ2-1 TRBV7-9 TRBD2
TGTGCCAGTAGTATGGGCCGGGCTGGAAACACCATATATTTT CASSMGRAGNTIYF - TRBJ1-3 TRBV19 -
TGCGCCAGCAGCCCTACCGGGACAGGGGTTTACGAGCAGTACTTC CASSPTGTGVYEQYF once TRBJ2-7 TRBV4-3 TRBD1
TGTGCCTGGAGTGTACGGGCGGGTGAGCAGTTCTTC CAWSVRAGEQFF - TRBJ2-1 TRBV30 -
TGTGCCAGCAGCTTAAACAGCGGAGGGCATACGCAGTATTTT CASSLNSGGHTQYF - TRBJ2-3 TRBV7-8 -
TGCGCCAGCAGCCCGGACAGGGGGTACAATGAGCAGTTCTTC CASSPDRGYNEQFF - TRBJ2-1 TRBV4-1 TRBD1
TGTGCCAGCAGTGAATATGGTGGGCAGACCGAAGCTTTCTTT CASSEYGGQTEAFF - TRBJ1-1 TRBV6-1 -
TGCGCCAGCAGCCTCGTGACAGGGGGCGTCCGGGAGACCCAGTACTTC CASSLVTGGVRETQYF - TRBJ2-5 TRBV4-1 TRBD1
TGTGCCAGCGGCACATATGAGCAGTTCTTC CASGTYEQFF - TRBJ2-1 TRBV6-1 -
TGTGCCAGCAGCCGACCCGGGACAGGGAATGAAAAACTGTTTTTT CASSRPGTGNEKLFF - TRBJ1-4 TRBV6-5 TRBD1
TGCAGCGTTGCGGGGGATAGGACGGGCTCTGGAAACACCATATATTTT CSVAGDRTGSGNTIYF few TRBJ1-3 TRBV29-1 -
TGTGCCTGGAGTGTATATGGGGAGCAGTTCTTC CAWSVYGEQFF - TRBJ2-1 TRBV30 -
TGTGCCTGGAGTGTATCCTACGAGCAGTACTTC CAWSVSYEQYF - TRBJ2-7 TRBV30 -
TGTGCCAGCAGCCCTTGGGGGGGGGCGACAGATACGCAGTATTTT CASSPWGGATDTQYF once TRBJ2-3 TRBV9 -
TGTGCCAGCAGCCCGGGACAGGGCCAGGGGACTAATGAAAAACTGTTTTTT CASSPGQGQGTNEKLFF - TRBJ1-4 TRBV5-5 TRBD1
TGTGCCAGCAGCTCGTTTTTCCGGGACAATCGTGGCTACACCTTC CASSSFFRDNRGYTF - TRBJ1-2 TRBV11-2 -
TGTGCCAGCAGCTACCCAGCGGGGGGGCCAGCAGATACGCAGTATTTT CASSYPAGGPADTQYF once TRBJ2-3 TRBV7-8 TRBD2
TGTGCCAGCAGTTTAGTGCTAGCGGGGAACACCGGGGAGCTGTTTTTT CASSLVLAGNTGELFF once TRBJ2-2 TRBV28 TRBD2
TGTGCCAGCAGCTTGGATAGGGTTGGGTACGAGCAGTACTTC CASSLDRVGYEQYF - TRBJ2-7 TRBV5-6 -